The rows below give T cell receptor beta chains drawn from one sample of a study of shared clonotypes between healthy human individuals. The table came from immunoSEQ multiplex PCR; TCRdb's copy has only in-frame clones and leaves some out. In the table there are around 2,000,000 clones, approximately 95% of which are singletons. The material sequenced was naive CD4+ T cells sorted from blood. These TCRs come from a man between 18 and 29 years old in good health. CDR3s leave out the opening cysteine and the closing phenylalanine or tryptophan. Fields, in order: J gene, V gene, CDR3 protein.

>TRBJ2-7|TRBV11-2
ASSSAGTGAYEQY
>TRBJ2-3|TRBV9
ASSVGRTAPSTDTQY
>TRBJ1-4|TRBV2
ASREGDRRGKLF
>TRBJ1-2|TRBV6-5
ATLSPYNYGYT
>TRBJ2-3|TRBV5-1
ASSPSRGGRTDTQY
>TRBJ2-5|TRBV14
ASSAGTSGRSLGQETQY
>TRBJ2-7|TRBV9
ASSPGTGSLYEQY
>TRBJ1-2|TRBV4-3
ASSQEEDGYYGYT
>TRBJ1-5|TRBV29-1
SVVQGRGQPQH
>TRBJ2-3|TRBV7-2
ASSLVGATGSDTQY
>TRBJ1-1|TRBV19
ASSIATLFTEAF
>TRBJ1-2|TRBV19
ASSRDTEYYGYT
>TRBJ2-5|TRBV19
ASSIRQGGETQY